This entry concerns a single T cell receptor beta chain. V was pared by 4 bases and J by 0 bases, with 8 bases of the junction left unmatched. CDR3 length: 16 residues. CDR1 is LGHDT and CDR2 is YNNKEL in the germline V gene (reference sequence). This record comes from a study of T-cell memory formation after mild COVID-19. TCRdb recomputed calls from the 5' RACE reads with MiXCR, one row per CDR3 protein. The table lists approximately 500,000 distinct CDR3 sequences, nearly 25% of them singletons. V is TRBV3-1 and J is TRBJ2-7; 8 bases line up with TRBD1. Sequenced material: PBMCs or a T cell subset sorted from them (not recorded which). This sequence was found in an adult woman who had mild COVID-19 (a few samples of this study predate the infection). Cell type and time point are not known. CDR3 bases: TGTGCCAGCAGCCCTACTTGGGGACAGGTCTCCTACGAGCAGTACTTC. As protein: CASSPTWGQVSYEQYF.